Included here is one T cell receptor (beta chain) sequence, with context. This entry is derived from a study of spatial heterogeneity in lung cancer. Study in general: When available, follow-up PBMC samples taken a median of about 2 years after resection were sequenced.

CDR3 length: 13 amino acids. The V gene's germline CDR1 is DFQATT and CDR2 SNEGSKA (reference sequence). V lost 0 bases, J lost 3 bases, and 8 bases lay in between. MiXCR, run by TCRdb on the 5' RACE reads, gives a single entry per CDR3 protein. The repertoire includes about 47,000 distinct CDR3 sequences, 7.4% of them detected once, and around 33% sits in the top ten. As for time point: blood at routine non-recurrence follow-up after resection. The sequenced material consisted of unsorted whole RNA from tumor, nontumor lung or frozen PBMC. The sample consisted of PBMCs, taken at follow-up. This sequence was found in a female donor with early-stage non-small cell lung cancer. The chain couples TRBV20-1 to TRBJ1-1; no clear D. The CDR3 DNA reads as TGCAGTGCTAGAGAGGATCTCTACACTGAAGCTTTCTTT. Its protein product is CSAREDLYTEAFF.